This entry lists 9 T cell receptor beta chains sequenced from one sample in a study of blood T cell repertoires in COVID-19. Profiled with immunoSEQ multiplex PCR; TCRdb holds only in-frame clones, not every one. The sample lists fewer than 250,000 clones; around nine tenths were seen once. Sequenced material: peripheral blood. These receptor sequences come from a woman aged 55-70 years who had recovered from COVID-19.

The CDR3 is CAISESSLEGTEAFF. The CDR3 DNA sequence: TGTGCCATCAGTGAGTCGAGCTTAGAGGGCACTGAAGCTTTCTTT. The genes are TRBV10-3 and TRBJ1-1; D is uncertain. The V gene's germline CDR1 is ENHRY and CDR2 SYGVKD. The CDR3 extends over 15 amino acids. Trimming shortened V by 0 bases and J by 4 bases, and 12 bases separated the two germline ends.

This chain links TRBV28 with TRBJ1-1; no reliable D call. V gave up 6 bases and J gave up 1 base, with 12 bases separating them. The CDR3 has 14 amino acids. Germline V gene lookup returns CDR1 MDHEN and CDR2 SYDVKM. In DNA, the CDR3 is TGTGCCAGCAGGATCCCGCGGGAGAACACTGAAGCTTTCTTT. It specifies CASRIPRENTEAFF.

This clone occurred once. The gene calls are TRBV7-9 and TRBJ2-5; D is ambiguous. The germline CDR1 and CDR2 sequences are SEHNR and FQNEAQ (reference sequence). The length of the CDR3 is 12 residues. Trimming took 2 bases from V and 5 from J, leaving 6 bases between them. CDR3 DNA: TGTGCCAGCAGCTTAACATCGGAGACCCAGTACTTC. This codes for CASSLTSETQYF.

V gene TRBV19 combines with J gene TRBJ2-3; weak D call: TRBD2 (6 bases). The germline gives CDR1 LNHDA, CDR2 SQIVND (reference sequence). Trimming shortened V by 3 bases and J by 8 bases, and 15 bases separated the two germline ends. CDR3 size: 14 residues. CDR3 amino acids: CASSISVSGATQYF. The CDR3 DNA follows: TGTGCCAGTAGTATCAGCGTTAGCGGAGCTACGCAGTATTTT.

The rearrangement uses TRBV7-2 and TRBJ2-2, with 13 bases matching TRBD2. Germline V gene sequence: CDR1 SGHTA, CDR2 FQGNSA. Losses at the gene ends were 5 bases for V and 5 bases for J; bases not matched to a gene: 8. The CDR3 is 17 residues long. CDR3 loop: CASSPLGLAGYTGELFF. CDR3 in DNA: TGTGCCAGCAGCCCCCTGGGACTAGCGGGGTATACCGGGGAGCTGTTTTTT.

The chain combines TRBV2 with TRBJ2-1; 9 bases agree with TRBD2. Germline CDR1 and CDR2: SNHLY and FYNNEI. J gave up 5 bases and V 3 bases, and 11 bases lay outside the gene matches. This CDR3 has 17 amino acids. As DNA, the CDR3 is TGTGCCAGCAGTGATTCGGGCGGGGGGGCCAGTAACAATGAGCAGTTCTTC. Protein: CASSDSGGGASNNEQFF.

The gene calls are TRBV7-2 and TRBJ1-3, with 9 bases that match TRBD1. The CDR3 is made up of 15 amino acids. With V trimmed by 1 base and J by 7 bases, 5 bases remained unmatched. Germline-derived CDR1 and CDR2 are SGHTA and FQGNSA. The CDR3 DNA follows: TGTGCCAGCAGCTTAGGGACAGGGGTCGGTAACACCATATATTTT. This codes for CASSLGTGVGNTIYF. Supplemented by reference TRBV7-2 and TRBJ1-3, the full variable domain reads GAGVSQSPSNKVTEKGKDVELRCDPISGHTALYWYRQSLGQGLEFLIYFQGNSAPDKSGLPSDRFSAERTGGSVSTLTIQRTQQEDSAVYLCASSLGTGVGNTIYFGEGSWLTVV.

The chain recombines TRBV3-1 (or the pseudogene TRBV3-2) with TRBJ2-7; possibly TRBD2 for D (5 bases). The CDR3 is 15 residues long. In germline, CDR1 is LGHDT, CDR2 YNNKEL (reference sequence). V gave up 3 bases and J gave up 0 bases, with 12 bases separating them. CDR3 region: CASSQNTGNSYEQYF. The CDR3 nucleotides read TGTGCCAGCAGCCAGAACACCGGGAACTCCTACGAGCAGTACTTC.

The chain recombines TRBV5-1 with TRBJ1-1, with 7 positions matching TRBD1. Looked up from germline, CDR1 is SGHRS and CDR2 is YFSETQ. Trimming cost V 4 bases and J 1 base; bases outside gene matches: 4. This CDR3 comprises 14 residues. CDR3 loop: CASSSGQANTEAFF. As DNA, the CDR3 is TGCGCCAGCAGCAGCGGACAGGCGAACACTGAAGCTTTCTTT. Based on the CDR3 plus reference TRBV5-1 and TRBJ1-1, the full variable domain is KAGVTQTPRYLIKTRGQQVTLSCSPISGHRSVSWYQQTPGQGLQFLFEYFSETQRNKGNFPGRFSGRQFSNSRSEMNVSTLELGDSALYLCASSSGQANTEAFFGQGTRLTVV.